The clone carrying this TCR beta chain was seen a few times. Its antigen is still unknown. Next came a second PCR, run for about 7 to 12 cycles, which used a sample-barcoded 5' primer along with a J-beta primer mix. TCRdb redid the calling of the 5' RACE reads with MiXCR, one entry per CDR3 protein. The data hold 800,000 or so distinct CDR3 sequences, with about half observed a single time. There were at least 5 micrograms of total RNA extracted from every sample. This record comes from a study of blood T cells in healthy people across ages. Study conclusions and caveats: Considered underestimates were the diversity estimates obtained from one million T cells.

Germline lookup yields CDR1 DFQATT and CDR2 SNEGSKA (reference sequence). The CDR3 is made up of 17 amino acids. V was pared by 4 bases and J by 6 bases, with 14 bases of the junction left unmatched. Material: blood. J is TRBJ2-3 and V is TRBV20-1; 12 nucleotides line up with TRBD2. The source of this sequence is an elderly man in good health. CDR3 residues: CSATGLAGYDTSDTQYF. The CDR3 DNA is TGCAGTGCTACTGGACTAGCGGGATACGACACGTCTGATACGCAGTATTTT.